The sequence of this T cell receptor (beta chain) was determined in a study of radiotherapy plus CTLA-4 blockade in lung cancer listed by TCRdb under 2018. Context from the whole study: Objective responses were observed in 18% of enrolled patients, and disease control was achieved in around 30%.

Turning to this clone: The antigen this receptor binds is unknown. Base qualities are not at hand, and no much larger clone is one base apart.

On the study overall, not on this receptor specifically: Increased serum interferon-beta after radiation, together with early dynamic changes in blood T cell clones, were reported to be the strongest predictors of response. TCR clones derived from tumors expanded in peripheral blood after treatment with radiotherapy and ipilimumab.

The CDR3 runs 16 amino acids, cysteine and phenylalanine included. The kept DNA is CDR3 alone, 48 bases in frame from the first base. From the germline V gene (reference sequence), CDR1 is MNHNY and CDR2 is SVGAGI. The junction shows trimming of 0 bases on V and 0 bases on J, plus 12 bases between the germline ends. In this study, focal radiation therapy paired with CTLA-4 blockade (ipilimumab) was tested in patients who had chemo-refractory metastatic non-small-cell lung cancer. Receptor amplification or capture employed the immunoSEQ multiplex PCR assay. The clones in this table, taken by TCRdb from immuneACCESS, are in-frame only. Not every clone is retained; where verified, under half of the shortfall comes from an unresolved V gene, and the cause of the rest is unknown. The sample records about 82,000 clones, more than 70% of which are singletons. The ten largest account for about 14% of the sample.

Sample: peripheral blood, taken from a patient treated with radiotherapy plus ipilimumab. This TCR was recovered from a human donor with non-small cell lung cancer that progressed on radiotherapy plus ipilimumab. The chain couples TRBV6-6 to TRBJ2-7; TRBD1 is possibly the D segment (6 matching bases). The CDR3 sequence is CASSYSAGQYSYEQYF. The sequenced DNA is TGTGCCAGCAGTTACTCGGCCGGACAGTACTCCTACGAGCAGTACTTC.